Below, one T cell receptor (beta chain) is given with its context. Trimming shortened V by 1 base and J by 3 bases, and 6 bases separated the two germline ends. Germline values: CDR1 SGHVS, CDR2 FNYEAQ. The CDR3 extends over 14 amino acids. These data are taken from a study of blood T cell repertoires in COVID-19. Study in general: From T cells, B-cell-depleted T cells, or PBMCs came the material, which was cDNA or gDNA.

Repertoires were generated with immunoSEQ multiplex PCR, while TCRdb's copy carries only in-frame clones and drops some. This table holds about 130,000 clones, around 85% found once. The gene calls are TRBV7-6 and TRBJ1-4; D remains unclear. This receptor was obtained from a human donor in a cohort sampled during active COVID-19. Sequencing was carried out using peripheral blood. The CDR3 bases are TGTGCCAGCAGCTTAGAACAGCCTAATGAAAAACTGTTTTTT. This codes for CASSLEQPNEKLFF.